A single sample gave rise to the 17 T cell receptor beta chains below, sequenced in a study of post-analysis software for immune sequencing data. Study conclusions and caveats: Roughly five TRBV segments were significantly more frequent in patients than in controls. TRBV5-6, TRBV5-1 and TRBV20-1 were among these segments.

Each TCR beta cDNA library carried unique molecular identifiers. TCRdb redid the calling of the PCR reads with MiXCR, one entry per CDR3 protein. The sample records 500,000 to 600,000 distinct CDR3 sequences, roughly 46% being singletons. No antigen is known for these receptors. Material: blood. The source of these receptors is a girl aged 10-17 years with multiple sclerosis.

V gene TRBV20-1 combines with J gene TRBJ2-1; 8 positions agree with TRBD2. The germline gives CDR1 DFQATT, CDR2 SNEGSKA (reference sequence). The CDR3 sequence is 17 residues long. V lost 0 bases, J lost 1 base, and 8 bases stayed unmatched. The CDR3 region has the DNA TGCAGTGCTAGAGATGCGCCGAGACTAGCGTCCTACAATGAGCAGTTCTTC. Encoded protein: CSARDAPRLASYNEQFF.

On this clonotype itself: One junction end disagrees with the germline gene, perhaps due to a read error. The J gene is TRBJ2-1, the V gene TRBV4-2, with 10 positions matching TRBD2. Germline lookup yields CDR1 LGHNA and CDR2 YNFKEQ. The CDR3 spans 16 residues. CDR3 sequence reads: CANSQDGAGGRNEQFF. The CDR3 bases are TGTGCCAACAGCCAAGATGGAGCGGGGGGGAGGAATGAGCAGTTCTTC.

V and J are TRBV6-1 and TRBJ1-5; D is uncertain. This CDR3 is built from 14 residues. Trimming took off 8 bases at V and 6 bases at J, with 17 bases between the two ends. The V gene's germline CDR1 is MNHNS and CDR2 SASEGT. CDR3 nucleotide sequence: TGTGCCAGCGTTAGACAAGAACGGGGTCAGCCCCAGCATTTT. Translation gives CASVRQERGQPQHF.

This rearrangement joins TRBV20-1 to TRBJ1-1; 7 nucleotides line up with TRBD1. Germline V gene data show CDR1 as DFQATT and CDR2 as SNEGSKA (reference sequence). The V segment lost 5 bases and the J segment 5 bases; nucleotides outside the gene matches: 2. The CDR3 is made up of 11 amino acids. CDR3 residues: CSAEGQTEAFF. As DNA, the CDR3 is TGCAGTGCTGAGGGACAGACTGAAGCTTTCTTT.

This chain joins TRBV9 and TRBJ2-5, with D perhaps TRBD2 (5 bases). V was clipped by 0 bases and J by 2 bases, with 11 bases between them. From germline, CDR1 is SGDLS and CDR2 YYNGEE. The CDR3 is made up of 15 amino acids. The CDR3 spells CASSVATGKQETQYF. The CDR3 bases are TGTGCCAGCAGCGTAGCTACCGGGAAACAAGAGACCCAGTACTTC.

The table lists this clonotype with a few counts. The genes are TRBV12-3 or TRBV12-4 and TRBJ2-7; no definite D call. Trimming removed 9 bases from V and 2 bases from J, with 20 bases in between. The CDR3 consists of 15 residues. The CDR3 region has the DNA TGTGCCAGTTACCAAAAGGACGGCAGAACCTACGAGCAGTACTTC. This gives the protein CASYQKDGRTYEQYF.

This CDR3 reads CASSLEVLTYEQYF. As DNA, the CDR3 is TGCGCCAGCAGCTTGGAGGTCTTAACCTACGAGCAGTACTTC. The V gene is TRBV5-1, the J gene TRBJ2-7; the D is unclear. The CDR3 length is 14 residues. The V and J ends lost 0 bases and 2 bases respectively, with 9 bases between them. Germline CDR1 reads SGHRS; CDR2 reads YFSETQ.

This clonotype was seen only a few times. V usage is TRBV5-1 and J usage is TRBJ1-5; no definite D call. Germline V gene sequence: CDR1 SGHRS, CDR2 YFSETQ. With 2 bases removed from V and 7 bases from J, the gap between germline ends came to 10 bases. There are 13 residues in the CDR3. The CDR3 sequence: CASSLIVEQPQHF. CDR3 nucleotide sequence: TGCGCCAGCAGCTTAATAGTTGAACAGCCCCAGCATTTT.

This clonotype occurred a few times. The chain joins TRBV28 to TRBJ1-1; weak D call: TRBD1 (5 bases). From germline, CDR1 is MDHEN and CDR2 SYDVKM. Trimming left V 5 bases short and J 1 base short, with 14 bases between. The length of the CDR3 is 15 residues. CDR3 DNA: TGTGCCAGCAGTCCGAGCCCGGGGGGGAACACTGAAGCTTTCTTT. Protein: CASSPSPGGNTEAFF.

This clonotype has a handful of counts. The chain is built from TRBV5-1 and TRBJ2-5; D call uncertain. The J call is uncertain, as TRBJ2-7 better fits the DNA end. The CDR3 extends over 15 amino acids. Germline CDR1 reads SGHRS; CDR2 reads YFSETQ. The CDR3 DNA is TGCGCCAGCAGCTTGGTGGCCACGAAATACGGCGAGCAGTACTTC. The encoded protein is CASSLVATKYGEQYF.

CDR3 sequence reads: CASSLAKGSGTYEQYF. The CDR3 DNA sequence: TGCGCCAGCAGCTTGGCCAAAGGAAGCGGGACCTACGAGCAGTACTTC. The J gene is TRBJ2-7, the V gene TRBV5-1; TRBD2 aligns across 7 bases. CDR1 is SGHRS and CDR2 is YFSETQ in the germline V gene. The CDR3 is 16 residues long. V gave up 0 bases and J gave up 2 bases; unmatched junction bases: 8.

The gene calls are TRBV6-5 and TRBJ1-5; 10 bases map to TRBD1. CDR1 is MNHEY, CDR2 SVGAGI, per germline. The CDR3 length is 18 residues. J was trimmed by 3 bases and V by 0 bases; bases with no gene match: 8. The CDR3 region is CASSYSLRDRGNNQPQHF. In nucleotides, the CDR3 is TGTGCCAGCAGTTACTCGCTCCGGGACAGGGGAAACAATCAGCCCCAGCATTTT.

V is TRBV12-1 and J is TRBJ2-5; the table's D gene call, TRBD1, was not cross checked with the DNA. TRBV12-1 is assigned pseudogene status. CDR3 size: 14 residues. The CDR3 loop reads CASSFGGWEETQYF. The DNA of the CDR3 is TGTGCCAGCAGCTTCGGGGGGTGGGAAGAGACCCAGTACTTC.

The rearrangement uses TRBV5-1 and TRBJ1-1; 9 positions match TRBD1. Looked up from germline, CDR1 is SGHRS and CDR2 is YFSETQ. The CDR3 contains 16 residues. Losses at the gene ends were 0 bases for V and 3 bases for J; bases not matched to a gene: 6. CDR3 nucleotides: TGCGCCAGCAGCTTGGTAACAGGGGGCAAGGACACTGAAGCTTTCTTT. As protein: CASSLVTGGKDTEAFF.

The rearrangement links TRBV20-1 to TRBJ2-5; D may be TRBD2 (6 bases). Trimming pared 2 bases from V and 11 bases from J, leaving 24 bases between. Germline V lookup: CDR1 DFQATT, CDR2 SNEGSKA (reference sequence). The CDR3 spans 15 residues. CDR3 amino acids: CSARKAAGTYNEQYF. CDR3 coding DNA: TGCAGTGCTAGAAAGGCGGCGGGGACCTACAATGAGCAGTACTTC.

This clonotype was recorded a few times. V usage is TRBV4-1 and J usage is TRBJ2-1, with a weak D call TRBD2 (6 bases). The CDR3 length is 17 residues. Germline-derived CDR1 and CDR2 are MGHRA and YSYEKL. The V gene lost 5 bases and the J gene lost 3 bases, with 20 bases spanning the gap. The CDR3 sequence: CASSTRSAGPLYNEQFF. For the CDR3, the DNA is TGCGCCAGCAGCACCAGGAGCGCGGGACCCCTCTACAATGAGCAGTTCTTC.

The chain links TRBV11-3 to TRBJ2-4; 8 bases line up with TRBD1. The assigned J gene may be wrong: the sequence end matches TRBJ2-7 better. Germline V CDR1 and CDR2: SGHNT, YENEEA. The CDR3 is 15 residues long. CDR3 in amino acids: CASRRVDRGSDEQYF. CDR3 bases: TGTGCCAGCAGGCGTGTCGACAGGGGAAGCGACGAGCAGTACTTC.